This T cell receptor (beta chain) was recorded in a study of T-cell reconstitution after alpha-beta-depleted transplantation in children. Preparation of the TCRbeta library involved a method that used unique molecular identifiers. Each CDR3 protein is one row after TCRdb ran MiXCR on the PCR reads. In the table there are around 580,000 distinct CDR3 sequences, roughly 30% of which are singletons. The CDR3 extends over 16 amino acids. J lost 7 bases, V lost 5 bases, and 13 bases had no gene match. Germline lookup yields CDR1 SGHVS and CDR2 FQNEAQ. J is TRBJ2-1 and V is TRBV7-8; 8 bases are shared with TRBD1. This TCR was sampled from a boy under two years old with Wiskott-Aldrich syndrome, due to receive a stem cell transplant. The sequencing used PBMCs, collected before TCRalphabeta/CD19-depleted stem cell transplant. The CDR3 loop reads CASSVLRGPGWNEQFF. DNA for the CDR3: TGTGCCAGCAGCGTACTCAGGGGGCCCGGATGGAATGAGCAGTTCTTC.